This TCR beta chain emerged from a study of blood T cell repertoires in COVID-19. Looking at the study overall: Samples of COVID-19 (acute and convalescent) were obtained from the United States, Italy and Spain. PBMCs, B-cell-depleted T cells, or T cells were the source of the cDNA or gDNA that made up the material.

Trimming removed 2 bases from V and 4 bases from J; junction bases left unmatched: 3. Germline V gives CDR1 SGHTA, CDR2 FQGNSA. The CDR3 consists of 15 residues. Authors' processing steps: The authors estimated nucleated cell counts from reference gene primer amplification. Profiled with immunoSEQ multiplex PCR; TCRdb holds only in-frame clones, not every one. V, J and clone size are those of that table, while D and trimming were read from the DNA. The data contain roughly 290,000 clones, 65% to 85% of them singletons. A Seattle source enrolled patients during active infection and followed them longitudinally.

This clonotype was obtained from a person between 65 and 80 years old with COVID-19, enrolled during active disease. The rearrangement joins TRBV7-2 to TRBJ1-2; 11 bases are shared with TRBD1. Sequenced material: peripheral blood. The CDR3, as DNA: TGTGCCAGCAGCTTAAGGACAGGGGGCGTCTATGGCTACACCTTC. This encodes CASSLRTGGVYGYTF.